This TCR beta chain was documented in a study of blood T cells in healthy people across ages. General study results and limits: A strong correlation between TCR beta diversity and naive T cell percentage was seen. Measured against age, TCR beta diversity per million T cells decreased in a roughly linear manner.

A word on this clonotype: The target antigen is unknown.

The V and J ends lost 7 bases and 1 base respectively, with 15 bases between them. The CDR3 runs 15 residues. CDR1 is ENHRY, CDR2 SYGVKD, per germline. Samples had at least 6 million PBMCs isolated from them. The authors ran a second PCR of about 7 to 12 cycles using a sample-barcoded 5' primer and a J-beta primer mix. TCRdb redid the calling of the 5' RACE reads with MiXCR, one entry per CDR3 protein. The sample has 780,000 or so distinct CDR3 sequences; about 48% are singletons. The chain combines TRBV10-3 with TRBJ2-3, with unresolved D. The sample comprised blood. This sequence originates from a man older than 75 in good health. The CDR3 is CAITDTPSGTDTQYF. The CDR3 bases are TGTGCCATCACCGACACACCCAGCGGCACAGATACGCAGTATTTT.